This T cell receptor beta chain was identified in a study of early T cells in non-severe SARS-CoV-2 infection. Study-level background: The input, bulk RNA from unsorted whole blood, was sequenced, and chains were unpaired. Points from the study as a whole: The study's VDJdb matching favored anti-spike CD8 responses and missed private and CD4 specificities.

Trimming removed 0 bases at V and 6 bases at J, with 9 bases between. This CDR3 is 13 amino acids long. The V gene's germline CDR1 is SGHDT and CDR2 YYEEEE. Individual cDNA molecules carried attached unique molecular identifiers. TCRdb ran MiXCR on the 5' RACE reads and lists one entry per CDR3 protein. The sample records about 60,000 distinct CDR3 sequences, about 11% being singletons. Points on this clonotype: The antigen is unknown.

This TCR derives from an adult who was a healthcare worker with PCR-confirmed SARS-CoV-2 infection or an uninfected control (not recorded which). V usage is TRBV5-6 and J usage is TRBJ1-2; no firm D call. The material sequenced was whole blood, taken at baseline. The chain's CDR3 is CASSLDAQHGYTF. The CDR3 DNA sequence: TGTGCCAGCAGCTTGGACGCCCAGCATGGCTACACCTTC.